This T cell receptor (beta chain) came from a study of T-cell memory formation after mild COVID-19. Across the whole study: TCR clusters were largely donor specific.

Concerning this clonotype itself: The antigen remains undetermined.

Study results and limitations: Contracting CD4+ clones lay largely in CM and EM, with CD8+ ones residing in EMRA. CD4/CD8 balance held among clones contracting day 15 to 85, and later expanders leaned CD4+. That cross-reactive memory joined was suggested by some responding clones appearing in pre-infection memory.

TCRdb redid the calling of the 5' RACE reads with MiXCR, one entry per CDR3 protein. The sample yields 250,000 to 350,000 distinct CDR3 sequences, 15% seen once. The TCR comes from a man in his late teens or twenties who had mild COVID-19 (a few samples of this study predate the infection). Cell type and time point are not known. Sequencing used PBMCs or a T cell subset sorted from them (not recorded which).

The CDR3 sequence: CATSDPGTGDNEQYF. The CDR3 nucleotides read TGTGCCACCAGTGACCCCGGGACAGGGGACAACGAGCAGTACTTC. The V gene is TRBV24-1, the J gene TRBJ2-7, with 10 positions matching TRBD1. This CDR3 region has 15 residues. Germline V CDR1 and CDR2: KGHDR, SFDVKD. J lost 5 bases, V lost 4 bases, and 7 bases had no gene match.